This T cell receptor (beta chain) was documented in a study of cytomegalovirus exposure and HLA in healthy donors. The V gene's germline CDR1 is MNHEY and CDR2 SVGAGI. The V gene end was trimmed by 0 bases and the J gene end by 0 bases; junction bases not matched to a gene: 2. This CDR3 is 16 amino acids long. The PCR had 60 Vbeta and 13 Jbeta primers. Some clones are missing from TCRdb's copy, which holds only in-frame ones; the method was immunoSEQ multiplex PCR. The sample lists about 150,000 clones; about 76% were seen once. The source of this sequence is a human donor in good health. This chain connects TRBV6-5 to TRBJ2-1; 7 nucleotides align to TRBD2. What was sequenced was PBMCs. The CDR3 spells CASSYSGGSSYNEQFF. Written as DNA, the CDR3 is TGTGCCAGCAGTTACTCCGGCGGGAGCTCCTACAATGAGCAGTTCTTC.